This T cell receptor (beta chain) emerged from a study of CD8+ T cells in alopecia areata. This clone has just a few counts. Gene names are mouse gene names. The missing CDR3 end, 4 residues past where the read stops, is filled in from the germline J gene. Extraction of RNA preceded its reverse transcription into cDNA, which served as the sequencing template. Measured with immunoSEQ multiplex PCR; TCRdb has only the in-frame clones, and not every one. The sample holds around 300,000 clones, and no clone turns up only once. Germline V gene sequence: CDR1 NSQYPW, CDR2 LRSPGD (reference sequence). CDR3 length: 12 amino acids. Cells from pooled cutaneous lymph nodes were sorted by CD4, CD8alpha, NKG2D, NKG2ACE and other markers.

The V and J genes are TRBV1 and TRBJ1-2; 8 bases match TRBD1. Sample: CD4+ T cells sorted from a lymph node. The sequence was obtained from a C3H/HeJ mouse with alopecia areata. This strain has MHC haplotype H2-k. The CDR3 protein is CTCSLDRDDYTF. The CDR3 bases that were read are TGCACCTGCAGTCTGGACAGGGAC.